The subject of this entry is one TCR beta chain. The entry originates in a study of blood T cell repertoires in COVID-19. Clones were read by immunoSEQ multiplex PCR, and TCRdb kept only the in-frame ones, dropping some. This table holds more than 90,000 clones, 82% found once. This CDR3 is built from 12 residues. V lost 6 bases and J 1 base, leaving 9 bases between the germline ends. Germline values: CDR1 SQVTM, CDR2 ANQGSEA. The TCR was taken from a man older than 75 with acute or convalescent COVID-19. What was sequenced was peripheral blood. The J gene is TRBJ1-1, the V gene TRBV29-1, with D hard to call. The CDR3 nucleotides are TGCAGCGTGCATTCAGGGAACACTGAAGCTTTCTTT. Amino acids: CSVHSGNTEAFF. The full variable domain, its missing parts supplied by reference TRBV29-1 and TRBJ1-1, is SAVISQKPSRDICQRGTSLTIQCQVDSQVTMMFWYRQQPGQSLTLIATANQGSEATYESGFVIDKFPISRPNLTFSTLTVSNMSPEDSSIYLCSVHSGNTEAFFGQGTRLTVV.